One and the same sample provided the 21 T cell receptor beta chains below, sequenced in a study of blood T cell repertoires in COVID-19. Assay used: immunoSEQ multiplex PCR; TCRdb lists only in-frame clones, some missing. Here the sample spans tens of thousands of clones, roughly 90% being singletons. The sample consisted of peripheral blood. The origin of the receptors is a human donor in a cohort sampled during active COVID-19.

The chain is built from TRBV30 and TRBJ2-7, with TRBD2 as a possible D gene (5 bases). Trimming pared 1 base from V and 2 bases from J, leaving 12 bases between. This CDR3 comprises 14 residues. Germline CDR1 is GTSNPN and CDR2 is SVGIG (reference sequence). The CDR3 protein is CAWSAGLATYEQYF. CDR3 sequence (DNA): TGTGCCTGGAGTGCCGGACTTGCGACCTACGAGCAGTACTTC. The complete variable domain, with remaining parts taken from reference TRBV30 and TRBJ2-7, reads SQTIHQWPATLVQPVGSPLSLECTVEGTSNPNLYWYRQAAGRGLQLLFYSVGIGQISSEVPQNLSASRPQDRQFILSSKKLLLSDSGFYLCAWSAGLATYEQYFGPGTRLTVT.

This clone was observed a single time. The chain carries TRBV10-1 and TRBJ2-3, with TRBD2 matching 11 bases. Germline V gene sequence: CDR1 WNHNN, CDR2 SYGVQD (reference sequence). V dropped 7 bases and J dropped 5; count of bases not matched to a gene: 11. There are 16 residues in the CDR3. As DNA, the CDR3 is TGCGCCAGCAATAGGACTAGCGGGCTCGGTAAAGATACGCAGTATTTT. Protein sequence: CASNRTSGLGKDTQYF.

This chain connects TRBV2 to TRBJ1-1; unclear D gene. Germline-derived CDR1 and CDR2 are SNHLY and FYNNEI. CDR3 length: 14 residues. V dropped 9 bases and J dropped 0 bases, with 14 bases sitting between them. The CDR3 loop is CASRPSGMNTEAFF. The CDR3 bases are TGTGCCAGTAGGCCCTCAGGCATGAACACTGAAGCTTTCTTT.

This chain links TRBV11-2 with TRBJ1-2, with 8 bases that match TRBD1. Germline V gene sequence: CDR1 SGHAT, CDR2 FQNNGV. With 4 bases clipped from V and 8 bases from J, the junction kept 12 bases outside the gene matches. The CDR3 runs to 15 residues. CDR3 protein: CASSSIKGQGRGYTF. The CDR3, as DNA: TGTGCCAGCAGCTCTATCAAAGGACAGGGACGCGGCTACACCTTC.

This chain joins TRBV6-6 and TRBJ1-6, with TRBD1 matching over 10 bases. Germline loops: CDR1 MNHNY, CDR2 SVGAGI (reference sequence). The CDR3 is 14 residues long. The junction had 3 bases not matched to a gene; V was cut back by 4 bases and J by 9 bases. DNA for the CDR3: TGTGCCAGCAGTTCGGACAGGGGGAGTTCACCCCTCCACTTT. This encodes CASSSDRGSSPLHF.

The rearrangement links TRBV7-2 to TRBJ2-3; TRBD1 is a possible D gene (6 bases). The V gene's germline CDR1 is SGHTA and CDR2 FQGNSA. The CDR3 covers 14 residues. Trimming removed 5 bases from V and 2 bases from J, with 11 bases in between. This CDR3 reads CASSPRGITDTQYF. The CDR3 bases are TGTGCCAGCAGCCCTAGGGGGATCACAGATACGCAGTATTTT.

The V call is TRBV19, the J call TRBJ2-3; TRBD2 might be the D (7 bases). CDR3 length equals 16 residues. Germline CDR1 is LNHDA and CDR2 is SQIVND (reference sequence). V was clipped by 5 bases and J by 2 bases, with 17 bases between them. The CDR3 coding sequence is TGTGCCAGTAGTGCCCGGGGGGCGGATCCCACAGATACGCAGTATTTT. Translating it yields CASSARGADPTDTQYF.

V usage is TRBV9 and J usage is TRBJ2-3, with a weak D call TRBD2 (6 bases). The V and J ends lost 2 bases and 4 bases respectively, with 11 bases between them. This CDR3 contains 14 residues. Germline assignment: CDR1 SGDLS and CDR2 YYNGEE. The CDR3 coding sequence is TGTGCCAGCAGCGTGACTAGTGTCGCAGATACGCAGTATTTT. Translation gives CASSVTSVADTQYF.

This clone appeared once. The chain is built from TRBV18 and TRBJ2-2, with 11 bases aligning to TRBD1. Per the germline V gene, CDR1 is KGHSH and CDR2 is LQKENI. With V trimmed by 8 bases and J by 5 bases, 7 bases remained unmatched. This CDR3 spans 15 amino acids. The CDR3 protein is CASHRTGGGTGELFF. The DNA for the CDR3 is TGTGCCAGCCACCGGACAGGGGGCGGAACCGGGGAGCTGTTTTTT.

The gene calls are TRBV10-3 and TRBJ2-3; 9 nucleotides match TRBD1. The ends lost 10 bases at V and 3 bases at J; junction bases unmatched: 5. The V gene's germline CDR1 is ENHRY and CDR2 SYGVKD. This CDR3 is 13 amino acids long. The CDR3 sequence: CATHGQGTDTQYF. DNA of the CDR3: TGTGCCACCCACGGACAGGGGACAGATACGCAGTATTTT.

This sequence joins TRBV6-2 or TRBV6-3 and TRBJ2-1; TRBD2 matches at 9 bases. V shed 4 bases, J shed 0 bases, and the junction held 4 bases outside the gene matches. The length of the CDR3 is 16 residues. Looked up from germline, CDR1 is MNHEY and CDR2 is SVGEGT. The CDR3 loop is CASSSSLAGSYNEQFF. CDR3 nucleotides: TGTGCCAGCAGTTCTTCACTAGCGGGCTCCTACAATGAGCAGTTCTTC.

The chain carries TRBV4-1 and TRBJ1-5; D may be TRBD1 (5 bases). Germline lookup yields CDR1 MGHRA and CDR2 YSYEKL. The CDR3 spans 15 residues. V was trimmed by 0 bases and J by 7 bases, leaving 13 bases between them. In nucleotides, the CDR3 is TGCGCCAGCAGCCAAGAAGAAGGGGATGGGCAGCCCCAGCATTTT. Translating it yields CASSQEEGDGQPQHF.

The V gene is TRBV24-1, the J gene TRBJ1-2, with 9 bases matching TRBD1. V lost 3 bases and J lost 1; bases outside the gene matches: 8. The CDR3 runs to 17 residues. CDR1 and CDR2 (germline): KGHDR, SFDVKD. The CDR3 region has the DNA TGTGCCACCAGTGATGCCCGGGACAGGGAATTTAACTATGGCTACACCTTC. As protein: CATSDARDREFNYGYTF.

The chain recombines TRBV28 with TRBJ1-1; 9 nucleotides match TRBD1. Germline V lookup: CDR1 MDHEN, CDR2 SYDVKM. The CDR3 consists of 12 residues. Germline trimming cut 2 bases from V and 8 bases from J; bases unmatched to any gene: 0. The CDR3 nucleotides are TGTGCCAGCAGTTTAGGGACAGGGGAAGCTTTCTTT. This translates into CASSLGTGEAFF.

This sequence joins TRBV5-6 and TRBJ1-6, with 8 bases lining up with TRBD1. The CDR3 is 14 amino acids. From germline, CDR1 is SGHDT and CDR2 YYEEEE. The ends lost 5 bases at V and 8 bases at J; junction bases unmatched: 6. The CDR3 loop reads CASRRDRIHSPLHF. The CDR3 region has the DNA TGTGCCAGCAGGCGGGACAGGATTCATTCACCCCTCCACTTT.

This clone came up a few times. The V call is TRBV18, the J call TRBJ1-1; a possible D gene is TRBD1 (5 bases). Germline loops: CDR1 KGHSH, CDR2 LQKENI. The CDR3 has 15 amino acids. The V end was cut by 1 base, the J end by 6 bases, with 15 bases between. CDR3 sequence reads: CASSPQGTGSSEAFF. The CDR3 DNA sequence: TGTGCCAGCTCACCACAGGGAACAGGATCTTCTGAAGCTTTCTTT.

J is TRBJ2-3 and V is TRBV7-2; 12 bases match TRBD2. The CDR3 spans 13 residues. From germline, CDR1 is SGHTA and CDR2 FQGNSA. After removal of 8 bases from V and 5 bases from J, the junction contained 2 bases not matched to a gene. As DNA, the CDR3 is TGTGCCAGCCAACTAGCGGGGGGAGATACGCAGTATTTT. This translates into CASQLAGGDTQYF.

In this sample, this clone turned up a few times. This chain connects TRBV27 to TRBJ1-1; D gene uncertain. The germline V gene has CDR1 MNHEY and CDR2 SMNVEV (reference sequence). Trimming shortened V by 5 bases and J by 5 bases, and 9 bases separated the two germline ends. The CDR3 runs 12 residues. CDR3 DNA sequence: TGTGCCAGCAGTCCCCGAGGAACTGAAGCTTTCTTT. The encoded protein is CASSPRGTEAFF.

The chain combines TRBV10-2 with TRBJ2-1, with TRBD2 matching over 7 bases. Unmatched junction bases numbered 9, after V lost 4 bases and J lost 6 bases. The germline gives CDR1 WSHSY, CDR2 SAAADI. The CDR3 spans 15 residues. DNA for the CDR3: TGCGCCAGCAGTGCGACTAGCCTCTACTCCAATGAGCAGTTCTTC. It translates to CASSATSLYSNEQFF.

The chain combines TRBV18 with TRBJ1-6; TRBD1 matches at 9 bases. This CDR3 comprises 15 residues. Germline CDR1 is KGHSH and CDR2 is LQKENI. The ends lost 6 bases at V and 5 bases at J; junction bases unmatched: 5. DNA of the CDR3: TGTGCCAGCTCCCCCCGGGACAGGGATAATTCACCCCTCCACTTT. It codes for CASSPRDRDNSPLHF.

This clone was recorded once. The J gene is TRBJ1-2, the V gene TRBV7-8, with 10 bases fitting TRBD1. The CDR3 length is 18 residues. CDR1 and CDR2 (germline): SGHVS, FQNEAQ. Trimming removed 2 bases from V and 4 bases from J; junction bases left unmatched: 13. The CDR3 loop is CASSLSRQGAASSYGYTF. CDR3 in DNA: TGTGCCAGCAGCTTATCCCGACAGGGGGCTGCGTCTAGCTATGGCTACACCTTC.